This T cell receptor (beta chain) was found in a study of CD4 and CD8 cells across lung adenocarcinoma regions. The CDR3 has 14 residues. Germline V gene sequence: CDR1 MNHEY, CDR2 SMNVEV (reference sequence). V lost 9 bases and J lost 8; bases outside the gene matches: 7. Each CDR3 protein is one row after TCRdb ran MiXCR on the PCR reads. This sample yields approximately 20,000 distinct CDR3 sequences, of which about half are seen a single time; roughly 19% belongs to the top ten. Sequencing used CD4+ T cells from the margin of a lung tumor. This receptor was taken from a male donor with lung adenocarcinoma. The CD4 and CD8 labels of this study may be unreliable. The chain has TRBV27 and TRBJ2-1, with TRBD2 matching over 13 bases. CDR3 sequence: CASQWTSGSYEQFF. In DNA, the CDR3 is TGTGCCAGTCAGTGGACTAGCGGGAGCTATGAGCAGTTCTTC.